Below, 17 T cell receptor beta chains from the same sample are listed, as sequenced in a study of blood T cell repertoires in COVID-19. The table came from immunoSEQ multiplex PCR; TCRdb's copy has only in-frame clones and leaves some out. Here the sample spans about 110,000 clones, about 91% being singletons. The sample was peripheral blood. These receptors were obtained from a man between 50 and 59 years old with active or convalescent COVID-19.

The CDR3 DNA follows: TGTGCCACCAGCAGAATACCCCCCGGACAGGGGTTGCCAGATACGCAGTATTTT. As protein: CATSRIPPGQGLPDTQYF. The chain couples TRBV15 to TRBJ2-3, with 9 bases identical to TRBD1. With 2 bases clipped from V and 4 bases from J, the junction kept 13 bases outside the gene matches. Germline loops: CDR1 LNHNV, CDR2 YYDKDF (reference sequence). The CDR3 totals 18 residues.

The chain couples TRBV6-1 to TRBJ2-7; no reliable D call. The CDR3 loop spans 15 amino acids. Looked up from germline, CDR1 is MNHNS and CDR2 is SASEGT. The V gene lost 2 bases and the J gene lost 2 bases, with 13 bases spanning the gap. CDR3 DNA: TGTGCCAGCAGTGAAAGCTCACAGCCCCCCTACGAGCAGTACTTC. Translation: CASSESSQPPYEQYF.

This chain links TRBV6-6 with TRBJ1-2; 8 bases are a match to TRBD1. The CDR3 spans 16 residues. With 6 bases clipped from V and 6 bases from J, the junction kept 15 bases outside the gene matches. The germline gives CDR1 MNHNY, CDR2 SVGAGI (reference sequence). This chain's CDR3 is CASSSRGTGLNNGYTF. The CDR3 nucleotides are TGTGCCAGCAGCTCCCGCGGGACAGGACTAAATAATGGCTACACCTTC.

The chain carries TRBV29-1 and TRBJ1-2; no firm D call. From germline, CDR1 is SQVTM and CDR2 ANQGSEA. Trimming cost V 3 bases and J 7 bases, with 9 bases left between them. The CDR3 is made up of 11 amino acids. The CDR3 DNA is TGCAGCGTTGATTCTGGCCCTGGCTACACCTTC. Translation gives CSVDSGPGYTF. Variable domain in full (rest from reference TRBV29-1 and TRBJ1-2): SAVISQKPSRDICQRGTSLTIQCQVDSQVTMMFWYRQQPGQSLTLIATANQGSEATYESGFVIDKFPISRPNLTFSTLTVSNMSPEDSSIYLCSVDSGPGYTFGSGTRLTVV.

The chain recombines TRBV14 with TRBJ1-1; 7 bases line up with TRBD1. The ends lost 2 bases at V and 2 bases at J; junction bases unmatched: 11. The V gene's germline CDR1 is SGHDN and CDR2 FVKESK. The CDR3 contains 17 residues. In DNA form, the CDR3 reads TGTGCCAGCAGCCAAAGACGGTCGACAGGGATCAACACTGAAGCTTTCTTT. Its translation is CASSQRRSTGINTEAFF.

This clone has just one count. V usage is TRBV28 and J usage is TRBJ2-3; 7 bases are a match to TRBD1. The CDR3 runs to 14 residues. CDR1 is MDHEN, CDR2 SYDVKM, per germline. Trimming took 6 bases from V and 2 from J; bases not matched to a gene: 5. CDR3 amino acids: CASSLQGTTDTQYF. CDR3 DNA: TGTGCCAGCAGCTTACAGGGGACCACAGATACGCAGTATTTT. The full variable domain, its missing parts supplied by reference TRBV28 and TRBJ2-3, is DVKVTQSSRYLVKRTGEKVFLECVQDMDHENMFWYRQDPGLGLRLIYFSYDVKMKEKGDIPEGYSVSREKKERFSLILESASTNQTSMYLCASSLQGTTDTQYFGPGTRLTVL.

The DNA of the CDR3 is TGTGCCAGCAGCCCCCTTCCGACAGAAACTAGCAATCAGCCCCAGCATTTT. It specifies CASSPLPTETSNQPQHF. This sequence joins TRBV5-5 and TRBJ1-5; D is possibly TRBD1 (5 bases). This CDR3 region has 17 residues. Trimming took 4 bases from V and 0 from J, leaving 17 bases between them. Germline assignment: CDR1 SGHKS and CDR2 YYEKEE (reference sequence).

The chain has TRBV18 and TRBJ2-1; 8 bases match TRBD2. Germline V lookup: CDR1 KGHSH, CDR2 LQKENI. The junction had 18 bases not matched to a gene; V was cut back by 1 base and J by 7 bases. This CDR3 comprises 19 residues. The CDR3 spells CASSPLPPAPGGPFNEQFF. CDR3 in DNA: TGTGCCAGCTCACCACTACCACCCGCTCCGGGAGGGCCTTTTAATGAGCAGTTCTTC.

The chain combines TRBV4-2 with TRBJ2-5; weak D call: TRBD2 (6 bases). With 0 bases removed from V and 5 bases from J, the gap between germline ends came to 13 bases. The CDR3 sequence is 15 residues long. Per germline, CDR1 LGHNA and CDR2 YNFKEQ. CDR3 sequence reads: CASSQDRDGGETQYF. CDR3 bases: TGTGCCAGCAGCCAAGATCGGGATGGGGGGGAGACCCAGTACTTC.

This clone was observed once. The chain combines TRBV5-1 with TRBJ1-2; 10 bases agree with TRBD1. The CDR3 sequence is 15 residues long. Germline assignment: CDR1 SGHRS and CDR2 YFSETQ. Unmatched junction bases numbered 10, after V lost 3 bases and J lost 8 bases. The CDR3 region has the DNA TGCGCCAGCAGCTCGAGGACAGGGGGGATTGAAGGCTACACCTTC. Residues: CASSSRTGGIEGYTF.

The table lists this clone with a count of one. V gene TRBV3-1 (or the pseudogene TRBV3-2) combines with J gene TRBJ2-3; 11 bases map to TRBD2. CDR3 length: 15 residues. After removal of 2 bases from V and 11 bases from J, the junction contained 9 bases not matched to a gene. Germline V gene lookup returns CDR1 LGHDT and CDR2 YNNKEL (reference sequence). CDR3 residues: CASSQSGLAAIGQYF. The CDR3 DNA follows: TGTGCCAGCAGCCAATCGGGACTAGCGGCCATTGGGCAGTATTTT.

The chain uses TRBV28 and TRBJ1-3, with 7 bases that match TRBD1. After removal of 3 bases from V and 0 bases from J, the junction contained 5 bases not matched to a gene. The CDR3 extends over 16 amino acids. CDR1 is MDHEN and CDR2 is SYDVKM in the germline V gene. CDR3 bases: TGTGCCAGCAGTTTGACGGGACAGAGCTCTGGAAACACCATATATTTT. Translating it yields CASSLTGQSSGNTIYF.

V and J are TRBV19 and TRBJ2-7, with 9 bases identical to TRBD1. Germline V gene data show CDR1 as LNHDA and CDR2 as SQIVND (reference sequence). The junction had 3 bases not matched to a gene; V was cut back by 5 bases and J by 4 bases. This CDR3 spans 13 amino acids. CDR3 nucleotide sequence: TGTGCCAGTAGTCCCGGGACAGGGTACGAGCAGTACTTC. The encoded protein is CASSPGTGYEQYF.

The V gene is TRBV5-4, the J gene TRBJ1-2; the match to TRBD1 covers 9 bases. The CDR3 runs to 15 residues. The V gene end was trimmed by 5 bases and the J gene end by 7 bases; junction bases not matched to a gene: 12. Germline assignment: CDR1 SGHNT and CDR2 YYREEE (reference sequence). CDR3 region: CASSFTGGAPGGYTF. The CDR3 coding sequence is TGTGCCAGCAGTTTCACAGGGGGCGCGCCGGGTGGCTACACCTTC.

The V call is TRBV2, the J call TRBJ2-5; a weak D match, TRBD2 (5 bases). The CDR3 consists of 13 residues. CDR1 and CDR2 (germline): SNHLY, FYNNEI. Trimming stripped 4 bases from V and 4 bases from J, with 10 bases between. The CDR3 is CASSGSAGETQYF. The CDR3 coding sequence is TGTGCCAGCAGTGGGTCGGCGGGAGAGACCCAGTACTTC.

The chain carries TRBV12-3 or TRBV12-4 and TRBJ2-1; D perhaps matches TRBD1 (5 bases). The CDR3 is 13 residues long. V was pared by 5 bases and J by 7 bases, with 12 bases between. The CDR3 DNA reads as TGTGCCAGCAGTCTGGGGCGACCGAATGAGCAGTTCTTC. Translation: CASSLGRPNEQFF.

The chain joins TRBV27 to TRBJ2-7, with 14 nucleotides matching TRBD2. V gave up 5 bases and J gave up 4 bases; unmatched junction bases: 4. The CDR3 sequence is 15 residues long. Germline loops: CDR1 MNHEY, CDR2 SMNVEV (reference sequence). CDR3 amino acids: CASSIGTSGSYEQYF. The CDR3 nucleotides are TGTGCCAGCAGTATCGGGACTAGCGGGAGTTACGAGCAGTACTTC.